This T cell receptor beta chain emerged from a study of PD-1 blockade in classical Hodgkin lymphoma. General study points: Newly diagnosed patients were reported to exhibit reduced baseline TCR diversity relative to healthy donors.

Using immunoSEQ multiplex PCR, the repertoire was profiled, and TCRdb retains in-frame clones only, with some absent. Of about 110,000 clones listed, 89% are singletons. Every patient relapsed after autologous stem cell transplantation, and brentuximab vedotin exposure varied. Remarks on this clone: Antigen: not known.

Trimming took off 1 base at V and 6 bases at J, with 16 bases between the two ends. This CDR3 contains 17 residues. The germline V gene encodes CDR1 SGHVS and CDR2 FNYEAQ. This TCR derives from a human donor with classical Hodgkin lymphoma. V usage is TRBV7-6 and J usage is TRBJ1-6; D unresolved. Here the sequenced sample was peripheral blood mononuclear cells (PBMCs), taken before the second cycle of nivolumab. CDR3 nucleotides: TGTGCCAGCAGCTTAGATGGACGGCCTCTCCCTAATTCACCCCTCCACTTT. Translated, it gives CASSLDGRPLPNSPLHF.